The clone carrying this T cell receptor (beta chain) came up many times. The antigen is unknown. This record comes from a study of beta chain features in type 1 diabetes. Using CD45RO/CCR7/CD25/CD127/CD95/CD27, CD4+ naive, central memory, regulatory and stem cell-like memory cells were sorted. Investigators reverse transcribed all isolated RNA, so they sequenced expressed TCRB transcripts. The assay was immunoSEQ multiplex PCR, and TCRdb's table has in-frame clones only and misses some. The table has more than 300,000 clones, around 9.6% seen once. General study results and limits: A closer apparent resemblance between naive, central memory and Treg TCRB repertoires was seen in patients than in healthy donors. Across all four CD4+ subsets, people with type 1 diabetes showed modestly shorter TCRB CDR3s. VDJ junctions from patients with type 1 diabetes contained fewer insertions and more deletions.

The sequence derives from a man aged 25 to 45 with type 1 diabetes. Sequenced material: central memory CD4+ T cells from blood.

In DNA form, the CDR3 reads TGTGCCATCGGGCAGGAAGGAAACACCATATATTTT. Amino acids: CAIGQEGNTIYF. The rearrangement links TRBV10-3 to TRBJ1-3; D remains unclear. The V gene lost 8 bases and the J gene lost 4 bases, with 9 bases spanning the gap. CDR1 is ENHRY, CDR2 SYGVKD, per germline. The CDR3 covers 12 residues.